The 10 T cell receptor beta chains given below trace back to one sample, sequenced in a study of control samples from healthy donors and cancer patients. Assay: immunoSEQ multiplex PCR; the TCRdb copy retains only in-frame clones and omits some. The table lists fewer than 95,000 clones, about 86% of them singletons. Sequenced material: blood. The receptors stem from a woman aged 50 to 60 in good health.

The genes are TRBV9 and TRBJ2-3; 8 bases map to TRBD2. With 6 bases clipped from V and 0 bases from J, the junction kept 12 bases outside the gene matches. Germline values: CDR1 SGDLS, CDR2 YYNGEE. The CDR3 has 17 residues. The CDR3 bases are TGTGCCAGCACTCCCCTAGGCGGGGGGACTAGCACAGATACGCAGTATTTT. It encodes CASTPLGGGTSTDTQYF.

This clone is medium-sized in the sample. The chain joins TRBV7-9 to TRBJ1-6; 7 nucleotides align to TRBD1. Trimming at V came to 6 bases and at J to 7 bases, leaving 12 bases not matched to a gene. Germline CDR1 is SEHNR and CDR2 is FQNEAQ (reference sequence). The CDR3 consists of 16 residues. DNA for the CDR3: TGTGCCAGCAGATTAAACCAGGACAGGCTGAATTCACCCCTCCACTTT. Translated, it gives CASRLNQDRLNSPLHF.

This rearrangement joins TRBV19 to TRBJ2-5; TRBD1 matches 8 bases. The germline CDR1 and CDR2 sequences are LNHDA and SQIVND (reference sequence). The CDR3 extends over 15 amino acids. The CDR3 spells CESRGRVGGIETQYF. The DNA of the CDR3 is TGTGAATCCAGGGGGCGCGTCGGGGGTATAGAGACCCAGTACTTC.

In its sample, this clone was seen a few times. The rearrangement links TRBV5-4 to TRBJ1-5; 7 bases align to TRBD1. Trimming cost V 4 bases and J 0 bases; bases outside gene matches: 7. CDR3 size: 16 residues. Germline assignment: CDR1 SGHNT and CDR2 YYREEE (reference sequence). CDR3 coding DNA: TGTGCCAGCAGCCGCCGCCGACAGGGTAGCAATCAGCCCCAGCATTTT. It specifies CASSRRRQGSNQPQHF.

This sequence joins TRBV7-2 and TRBJ1-1; D gene uncertain. This CDR3 is 13 amino acids long. CDR1 is SGHTA and CDR2 is FQGNSA in the germline V gene. Between the trimmed V and J ends, which lost 5 bases and 2 bases, there was a span of 9 bases. In DNA form, the CDR3 reads TGTGCCAGCAGCCGAGACGCAAACACTGAAGCTTTCTTT. Translated, it gives CASSRDANTEAFF.

CDR3 sequence (DNA): TGTGCTCGTGAGGGGGGGCAGGTGAACACCGGGGAGCTGTTTTTT. It yields the protein CAREGGQVNTGELFF. The chain couples TRBV12-5 to TRBJ2-2, with D possibly TRBD2 on 7 matching bases. Germline V gene sequence: CDR1 LGHNT, CDR2 FRNRAP. The CDR3 totals 15 residues. The V end was cut by 11 bases, the J end by 1 base, with 17 bases between.

V and J are TRBV2 and TRBJ1-1; the D is unclear. The germline V gene has CDR1 SNHLY and CDR2 FYNNEI. V was trimmed by 4 bases and J by 4 bases, leaving 10 bases between them. The CDR3 sequence is 13 residues long. CDR3 sequence (DNA): TGTGCCAGCAGTGCGGGGAGGGTCACTGAAGCTTTCTTT. This sequence encodes CASSAGRVTEAFF.

The chain couples TRBV6-2 or TRBV6-3 to TRBJ1-1; 7 bases agree with TRBD1. Per the germline V gene, CDR1 is MNHEY and CDR2 is SVGEGT. CDR3 length: 14 amino acids. V was clipped by 4 bases and J by 1 base; unmatched bases: 3. DNA for the CDR3: TGTGCCAGCAGTTTCAGGGGGAGGAACACTGAAGCTTTCTTT. It translates to CASSFRGRNTEAFF.

The chain employs TRBV28 and TRBJ1-4; 7 bases align to TRBD1. With V trimmed by 6 bases and J by 6 bases, 4 bases remained unmatched. This CDR3 is 13 amino acids long. CDR1 is MDHEN and CDR2 is SYDVKM in the germline V gene. The CDR3 is CASSGQAYEKLFF. Written as DNA, the CDR3 is TGTGCCAGCAGCGGACAGGCATATGAAAAACTGTTTTTT.

The J gene is TRBJ1-1, the V gene TRBV18; no clear D. Looked up from germline, CDR1 is KGHSH and CDR2 is LQKENI. The CDR3 sequence is 15 residues long. The ends were cut back, 4 bases at V and 1 base at J, with 13 bases in the middle. CDR3 bases: TGTGCCAGCTCACTCTCAGGACGGGCGAACACTGAAGCTTTCTTT. Protein: CASSLSGRANTEAFF.